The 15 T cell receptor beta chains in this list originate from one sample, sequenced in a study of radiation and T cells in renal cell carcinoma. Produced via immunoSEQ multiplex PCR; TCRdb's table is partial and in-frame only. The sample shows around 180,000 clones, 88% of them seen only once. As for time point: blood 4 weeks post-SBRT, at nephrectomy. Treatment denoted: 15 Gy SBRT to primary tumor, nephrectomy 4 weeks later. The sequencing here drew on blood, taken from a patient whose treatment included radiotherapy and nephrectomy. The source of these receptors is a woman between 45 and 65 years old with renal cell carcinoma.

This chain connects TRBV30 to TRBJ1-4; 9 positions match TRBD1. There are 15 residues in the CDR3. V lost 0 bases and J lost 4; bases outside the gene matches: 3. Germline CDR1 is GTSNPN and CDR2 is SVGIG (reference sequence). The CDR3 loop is CAWSVGTGSNEKLFF. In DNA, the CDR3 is TGTGCCTGGAGTGTCGGGACAGGGAGTAATGAAAAACTGTTTTTT.

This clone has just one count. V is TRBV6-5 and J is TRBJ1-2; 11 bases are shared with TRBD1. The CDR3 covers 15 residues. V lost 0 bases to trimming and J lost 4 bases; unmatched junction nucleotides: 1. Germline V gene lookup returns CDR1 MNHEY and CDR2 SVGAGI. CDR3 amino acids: CASSYSGQGGYGYTF. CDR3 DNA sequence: TGTGCCAGCAGTTACTCGGGACAGGGGGGCTATGGCTACACCTTC.

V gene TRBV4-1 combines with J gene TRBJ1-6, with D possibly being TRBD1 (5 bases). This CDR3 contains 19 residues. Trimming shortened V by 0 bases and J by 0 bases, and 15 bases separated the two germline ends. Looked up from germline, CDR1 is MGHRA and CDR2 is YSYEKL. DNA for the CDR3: TGCGCCAGCAGCCAAGATCTCTCAGGGTTTAGCTCCTATAATTCACCCCTCCACTTT. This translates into CASSQDLSGFSSYNSPLHF.

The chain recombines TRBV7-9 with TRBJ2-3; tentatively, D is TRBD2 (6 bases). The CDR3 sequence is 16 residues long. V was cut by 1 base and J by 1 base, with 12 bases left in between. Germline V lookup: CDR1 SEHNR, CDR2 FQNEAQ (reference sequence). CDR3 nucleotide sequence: TGTGCCAGCAGCTTAGGGAGGGCCGAACGCACAGATACGCAGTATTTT. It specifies CASSLGRAERTDTQYF.

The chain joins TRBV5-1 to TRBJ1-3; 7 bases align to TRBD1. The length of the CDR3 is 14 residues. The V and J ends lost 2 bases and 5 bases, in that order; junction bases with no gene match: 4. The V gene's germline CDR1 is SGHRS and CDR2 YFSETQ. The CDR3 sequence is CASSLGQERNTIYF. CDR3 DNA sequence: TGCGCCAGCAGCTTAGGACAGGAAAGAAACACCATATATTTT.

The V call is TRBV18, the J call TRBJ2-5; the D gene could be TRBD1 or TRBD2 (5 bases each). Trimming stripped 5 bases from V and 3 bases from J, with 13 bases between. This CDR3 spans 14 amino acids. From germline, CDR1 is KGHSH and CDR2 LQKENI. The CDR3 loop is CASSTGQSEETQYF. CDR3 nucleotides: TGTGCCAGCTCAACGGGGCAGAGTGAAGAGACCCAGTACTTC.

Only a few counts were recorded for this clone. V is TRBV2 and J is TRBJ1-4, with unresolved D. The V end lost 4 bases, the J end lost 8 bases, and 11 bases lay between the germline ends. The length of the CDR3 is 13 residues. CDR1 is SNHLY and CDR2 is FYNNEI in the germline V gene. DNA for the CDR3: TGTGCCAGCAGTGGAAACTTTGGGGAAAAACTGTTTTTT. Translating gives CASSGNFGEKLFF.

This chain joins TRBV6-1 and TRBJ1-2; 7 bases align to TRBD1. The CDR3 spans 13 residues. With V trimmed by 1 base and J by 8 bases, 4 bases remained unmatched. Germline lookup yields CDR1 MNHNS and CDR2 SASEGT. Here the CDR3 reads CASSEGGGGGYTF. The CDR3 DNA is TGTGCCAGCAGTGAAGGGGGAGGGGGCGGCTACACCTTC.

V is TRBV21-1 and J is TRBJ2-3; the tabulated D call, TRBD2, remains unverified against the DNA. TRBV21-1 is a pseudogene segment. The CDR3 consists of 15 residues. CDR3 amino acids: CASSKRDLETDTQYF. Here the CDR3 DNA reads TGTGCCAGCAGCAAACGGGACTTGGAGACAGATACGCAGTATTTT.

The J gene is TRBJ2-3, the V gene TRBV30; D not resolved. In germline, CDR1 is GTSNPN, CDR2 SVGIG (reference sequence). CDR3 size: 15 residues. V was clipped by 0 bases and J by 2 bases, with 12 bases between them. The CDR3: CAWSVPGGHTDTQYF. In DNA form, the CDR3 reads TGTGCCTGGAGTGTACCCGGCGGCCACACAGATACGCAGTATTTT.

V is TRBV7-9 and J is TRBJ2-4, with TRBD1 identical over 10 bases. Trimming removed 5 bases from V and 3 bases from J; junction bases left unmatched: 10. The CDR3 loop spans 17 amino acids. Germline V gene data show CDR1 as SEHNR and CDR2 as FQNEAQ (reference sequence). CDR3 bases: TGTGCCAGCAGCACAAGGGGACAGGGGACTGGCAAAAACATTCAGTACTTC. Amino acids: CASSTRGQGTGKNIQYF. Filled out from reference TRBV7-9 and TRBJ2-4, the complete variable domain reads DTGVSQNPRHKITKRGQNVTFRCDPISEHNRLYWYRQTLGQGPEFLTYFQNEAQLEKSRLLSDRFSAERPKGSFSTLEIQRTEQGDSAMYLCASSTRGQGTGKNIQYFGAGTRLSVL.

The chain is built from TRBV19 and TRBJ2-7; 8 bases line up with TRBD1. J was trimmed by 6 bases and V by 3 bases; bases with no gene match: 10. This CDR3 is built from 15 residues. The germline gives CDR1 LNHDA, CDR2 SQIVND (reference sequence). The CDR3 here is CASSIPGGGMGEQYF. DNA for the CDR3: TGTGCCAGTAGTATTCCAGGGGGCGGAATGGGCGAGCAGTACTTC. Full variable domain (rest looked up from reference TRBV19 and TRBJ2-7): DGGITQSPKYLFRKEGQNVTLSCEQNLNHDAMYWYRQDPGQGLRLIYYSQIVNDFQKGDIAEGYSVSREKKESFPLTVTSAQKNPTAFYLCASSIPGGGMGEQYFGPGTRLTVT.

CDR3 sequence: CASSLGDRRLGTF. Written as DNA, the CDR3 is TGTGCCAGCAGCTTGGGTGATCGGCGGCTAGGCACCTTC. The chain couples TRBV5-8 to TRBJ1-2; D is unclear. The CDR3 runs to 13 residues. V lost 0 bases and J lost 13, with 16 bases in between. Germline values: CDR1 SGHTS, CDR2 YDEGEE.

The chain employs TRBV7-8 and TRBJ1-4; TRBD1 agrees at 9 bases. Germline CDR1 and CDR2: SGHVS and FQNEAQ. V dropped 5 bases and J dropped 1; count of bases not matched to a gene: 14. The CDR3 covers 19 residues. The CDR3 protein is CASSRSTGGLFGTNEKLFF. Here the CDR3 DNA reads TGTGCCAGCAGCCGATCAACAGGGGGCCTCTTTGGAACTAATGAAAAACTGTTTTTT.

The CDR3 DNA reads TGTGCCAGCAGCGACAACAGAGACATGAACACTGAAGCTTTCTTT. Its translation: CASSDNRDMNTEAFF. This chain joins TRBV7-9 and TRBJ1-1; D not certain. V lost 5 bases and J 0 bases, leaving 13 bases between the germline ends. The CDR3 consists of 15 residues. CDR1 is SEHNR, CDR2 FQNEAQ, per germline (reference sequence).